Shown below are 4 T cell receptor beta chains from a single sample sequenced in a study of regulatory T cells in long-lasting Graves disease. Sequencing libraries for TCR beta were prepared with iRepertoire HTBI primers and Arm-PCR of CDR3 regions. TCRdb re-called the multiplex PCR reads with MiXCR, one entry per CDR3 protein. This sample yields around 250,000 distinct CDR3 sequences, of which 18% are seen a single time; about 15% belongs to the top ten. The time point: newly diagnosed GD, antithyroid drugs for less than 3 months. The authors made the TCR library using RNA they extracted from PBMCs. The same specimen was also included in a second study, on T cells in Graves' hyperthyroidism and ophthalmopathy.

Sequencing used peripheral blood mononuclear cells (PBMCs), obtained at new diagnosis, from a patient treated with antithyroid drugs. These receptors all come from a woman between 25 and 40 years old with Graves disease.

Many counts were recorded for this clonotype. The chain has TRBV3-1 and TRBJ1-6, with unresolved D. V was cut by 4 bases and J by 10 bases, with 14 bases left in between. CDR1 is LGHDT and CDR2 is YNNKEL in the germline V gene (reference sequence). The CDR3 covers 14 residues. In DNA form, the CDR3 reads TGTGCCAGCAGCCCCACCCCCGAGGACTCACCCCTCCACTTT. Amino acid sequence: CASSPTPEDSPLHF.

In its sample, this clonotype was seen many times. The chain has TRBV7-9 and TRBJ2-1; maybe TRBD2 (7 bases). V lost 5 bases to trimming and J lost 3 bases, with 20 bases between them. Germline-derived CDR1 and CDR2 are SEHNR and FQNEAQ (reference sequence). The CDR3 runs to 17 residues. The CDR3 loop is CASSPKVGGQNYNEQFF. The CDR3 nucleotides are TGTGCCAGCAGCCCCAAGGTCGGGGGGCAAAACTACAATGAGCAGTTCTTC.

In this sample, this clonotype turned up once. Being one base from a much bigger clone, this may be a read error. The chain uses TRBV2 and TRBJ1-1; TRBD1 is a possible D gene (6 bases). Germline CDR1 is SNHLY and CDR2 is FYNNEI. V dropped 7 bases and J dropped 1 base, with 10 bases sitting between them. This CDR3 has 13 amino acids. CDR3 residues: CASNGGQNTEAFF. The CDR3 DNA reads TGTGCCAGCAACGGGGGACAGAACACTGAAGCTTTCTTT.

This clonotype was recorded at least ten times. At one end the junction does not follow the germline gene, possibly because of a read error. This chain connects TRBV5-1 to TRBJ2-1; 7 nucleotides align to TRBD1. The CDR3 totals 13 residues. Germline CDR1 and CDR2: SGHRS and YFSETQ. This chain's CDR3 is CASSRTTGTAPYF. The DNA of the CDR3 is TGCGCCAGCAGCCGTACCACCGGGACAGCACCTTACTTC.